This TCR beta chain was identified during a study of a mutant IDH1 vaccine in newly diagnosed glioma. The overall study: It was radiotherapy, temozolomide, or both that patients received previously, with most receiving both.

Assay used: immunoSEQ multiplex PCR; TCRdb lists only in-frame clones, some missing. The repertoire consists of about 34,000 clones, with 80% to 85% occurring once and the leading ten covering more than 8.5%. Time point reported: baseline, week 1 (first vaccination visit). The treatment here: pre-vaccination baseline after standard-of-care therapy. Germline CDR1 is MNHEY and CDR2 is SMNVEV (reference sequence). The V gene lost 3 bases and the J gene lost 2 bases, with 13 bases spanning the gap. The CDR3 is made up of 15 amino acids. This clone is a singleton in its sample. This TCR was recovered from a man between 50 and 59 years old with glioma. Some clones in this sample may be carry-over from other donors' samples. The chain combines TRBV27 with TRBJ1-2; tentative D call: TRBD1 (6 bases). The specimen comprised peripheral blood mononuclear cells (PBMCs), sampled from a glioma patient treated with radiotherapy, temozolomide or both. For the CDR3, the DNA is TGTGCCAGCAGTTTGGGGAGGGGGGGCAACTATGGCTACACCTTC. Encoded protein: CASSLGRGGNYGYTF.